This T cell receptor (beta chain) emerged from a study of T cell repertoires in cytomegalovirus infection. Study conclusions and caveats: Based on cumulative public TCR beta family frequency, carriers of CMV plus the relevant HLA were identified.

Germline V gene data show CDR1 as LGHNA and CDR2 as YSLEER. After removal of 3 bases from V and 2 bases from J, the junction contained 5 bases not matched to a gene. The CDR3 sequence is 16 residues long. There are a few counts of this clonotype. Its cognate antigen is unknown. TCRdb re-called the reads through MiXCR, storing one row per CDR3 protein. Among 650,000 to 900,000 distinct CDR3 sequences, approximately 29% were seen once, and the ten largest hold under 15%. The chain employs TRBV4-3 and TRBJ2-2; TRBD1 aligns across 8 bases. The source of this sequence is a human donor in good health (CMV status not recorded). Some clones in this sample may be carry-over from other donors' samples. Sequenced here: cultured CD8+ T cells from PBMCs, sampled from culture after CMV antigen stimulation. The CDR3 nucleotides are TGCGCCAGCAGCCAGGGCGGACAGGGTAACACCGGGGAGCTGTTTTTT. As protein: CASSQGGQGNTGELFF.